This TCR beta chain stems from a study of beta chain features in type 1 diabetes. Study-wide results and limits: All four CD4+ subsets from Type 1 diabetes patients carried moderately but significantly shorter TCRB CDR3s.

Reverse transcription of all isolated RNA meant that expressed TCRB transcripts were sequenced. The repertoire was sequenced with immunoSEQ multiplex PCR; TCRdb's copy has only in-frame clones and lacks some. The data show about 47,000 clones, roughly 48% seen once. The V and J ends lost 4 bases and 7 bases respectively, with 4 bases between them. This CDR3 spans 10 amino acids. Germline loops: CDR1 MNHNY, CDR2 SVGAGI (reference sequence). This clone was picked up one time. Its antigen is still unknown. The sample consisted of stem cell memory CD4+ T cells from blood. The chain carries TRBV6-6 and TRBJ1-2, with D uncertain. The TCR was taken from a man under 40 with type 1 diabetes. CDR3 in DNA: TGTGCCAGCAGTTCGGGTGGCTACACCTTC. This codes for CASSSGGYTF.